This TCR beta chain is from a study of CD8 T cells in Susac syndrome. Peripheral blood CD8+ and CD4+ T cells were profiled by TCR beta sequencing. In its sample, this clonotype was seen once. When the RNA was reverse transcribed, random hexamers were used with an input of roughly 0.5 to 1 ug. Amplification of TCR beta CDR3 by immunoSEQ multiplex PCR spanned 54 Vbeta and 13 Jbeta. Each CDR3 protein is one row after TCRdb ran MiXCR on the immunoSEQ multiplex PCR reads. The data contain approximately 300,000 distinct CDR3 sequences, about nine tenths of them singletons. The material sequenced was CD8+ T cells from PBMCs. The sequence was obtained from a human donor with multiple sclerosis.

The DNA of the CDR3 is TGTGCCTGGAGTGCCGGGACTAGCGCTTTCTACGAGCAGTACTTC. Protein product: CAWSAGTSAFYEQYF. The chain carries TRBV30 and TRBJ2-7; 10 nucleotides match TRBD2. Germline CDR1 and CDR2: GTSNPN and SVGIG (reference sequence). The V and J ends lost 1 base and 3 bases, in that order; junction bases with no gene match: 6. CDR3 length: 15 residues.